The present T cell receptor beta chain was sequenced within a study of blood T cell repertoires in COVID-19. The assay was immunoSEQ multiplex PCR, and TCRdb's table has in-frame clones only and misses some. This sample yields about 88,000 clones, of which over 75% are seen a single time; about 3% belongs to the top ten. This clone occurred once. The CDR3 is 15 amino acids. With 6 bases clipped from V and 6 bases from J, the junction kept 9 bases outside the gene matches. Germline values: CDR1 SEHNR, CDR2 FQNEAQ (reference sequence). The sequencing sample was made of peripheral blood. This chain connects TRBV7-9 to TRBJ1-2, with 11 bases lining up with TRBD1. The sequence was collected from a woman aged 80 or over with acute or convalescent COVID-19. The CDR3: CASSFGQGALDGYTF. The CDR3 DNA follows: TGTGCCAGCAGTTTCGGACAGGGGGCTTTAGATGGCTACACCTTC.